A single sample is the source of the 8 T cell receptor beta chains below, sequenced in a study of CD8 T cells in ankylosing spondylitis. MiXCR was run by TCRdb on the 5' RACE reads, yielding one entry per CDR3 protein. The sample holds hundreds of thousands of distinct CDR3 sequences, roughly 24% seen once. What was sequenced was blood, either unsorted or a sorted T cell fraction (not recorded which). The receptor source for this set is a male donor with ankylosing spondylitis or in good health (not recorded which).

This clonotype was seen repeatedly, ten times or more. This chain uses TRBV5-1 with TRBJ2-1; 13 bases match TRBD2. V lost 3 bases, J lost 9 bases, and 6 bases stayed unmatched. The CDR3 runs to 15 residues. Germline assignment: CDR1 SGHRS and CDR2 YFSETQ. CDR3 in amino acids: CASSSGLAGDGEQFF. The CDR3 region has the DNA TGCGCCAGCAGCTCCGGACTAGCGGGGGACGGTGAGCAGTTCTTC.

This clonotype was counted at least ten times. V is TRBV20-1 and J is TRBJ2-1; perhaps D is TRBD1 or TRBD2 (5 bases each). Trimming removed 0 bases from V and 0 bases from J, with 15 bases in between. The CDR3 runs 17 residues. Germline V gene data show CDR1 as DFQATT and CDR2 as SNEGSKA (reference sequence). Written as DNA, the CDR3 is TGCAGTGCTAGAGATTACCGTGGGACCAGCTCCTACAATGAGCAGTTCTTC. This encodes CSARDYRGTSSYNEQFF.

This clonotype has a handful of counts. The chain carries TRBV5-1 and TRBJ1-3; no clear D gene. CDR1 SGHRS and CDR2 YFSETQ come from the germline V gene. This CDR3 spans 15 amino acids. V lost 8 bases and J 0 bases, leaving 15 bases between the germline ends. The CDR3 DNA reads TGCGCCAGTACTACCCTGGGAAACTCTGGAAACACCATATATTTT. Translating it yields CASTTLGNSGNTIYF.

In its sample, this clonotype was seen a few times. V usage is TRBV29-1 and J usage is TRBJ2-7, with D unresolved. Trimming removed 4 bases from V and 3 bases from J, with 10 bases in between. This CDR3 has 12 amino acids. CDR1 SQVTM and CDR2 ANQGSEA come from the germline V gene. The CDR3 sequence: CSVASRNYEQYF. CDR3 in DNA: TGCAGCGTTGCGTCTAGAAACTACGAGCAGTACTTC.

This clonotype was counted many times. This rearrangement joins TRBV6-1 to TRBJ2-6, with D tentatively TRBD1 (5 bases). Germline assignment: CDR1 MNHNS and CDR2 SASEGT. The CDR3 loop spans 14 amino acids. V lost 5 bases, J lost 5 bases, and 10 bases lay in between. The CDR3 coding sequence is TGTGCCAGCAGTCCCCGGACAAGGGCCAACGTCCTGACTTTC. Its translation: CASSPRTRANVLTF.

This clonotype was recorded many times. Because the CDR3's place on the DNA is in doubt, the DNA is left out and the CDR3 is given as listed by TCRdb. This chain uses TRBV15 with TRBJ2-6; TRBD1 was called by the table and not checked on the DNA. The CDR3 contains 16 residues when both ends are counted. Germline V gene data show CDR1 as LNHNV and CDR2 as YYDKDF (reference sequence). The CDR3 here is CATSRGFGAGANVLTF.

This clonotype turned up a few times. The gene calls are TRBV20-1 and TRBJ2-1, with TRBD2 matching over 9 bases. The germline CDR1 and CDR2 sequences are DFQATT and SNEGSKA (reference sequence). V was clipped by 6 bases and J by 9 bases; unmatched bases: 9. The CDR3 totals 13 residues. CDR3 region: CSAYSGSRGEQFF. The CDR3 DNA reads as TGCAGTGCCTATAGCGGGAGCCGGGGTGAGCAGTTCTTC.

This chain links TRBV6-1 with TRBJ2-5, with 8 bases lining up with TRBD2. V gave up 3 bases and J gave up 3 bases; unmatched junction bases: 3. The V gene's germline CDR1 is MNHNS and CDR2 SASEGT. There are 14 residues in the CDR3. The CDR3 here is CASSDGGRKETQYF. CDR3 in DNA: TGTGCCAGCAGTGACGGCGGGAGGAAAGAGACCCAGTACTTC.